This TCR beta chain came from a study of blood T cell repertoires in COVID-19. Clones were read by immunoSEQ multiplex PCR, and TCRdb kept only the in-frame ones, dropping some. This sample has around 97,000 clones, with approximately 82% found just once. Material for sequencing was peripheral blood. This sequence was found in a man between 70 and 80 years old with acute or convalescent COVID-19.

The chain's CDR3 is CSASGALAGGLTHEQYF. In DNA form, the CDR3 reads TGCAGTGCTAGTGGTGCGTTAGCGGGAGGTCTAACCCACGAGCAGTACTTC. The rearrangement uses TRBV20-1 and TRBJ2-7; 10 nucleotides match TRBD2. Losses at the gene ends were 3 bases for V and 5 bases for J; bases not matched to a gene: 16. Germline V gene data show CDR1 as DFQATT and CDR2 as SNEGSKA (reference sequence). This CDR3 region has 17 residues.